These T cell receptor beta chains were read from a single sample in a study of cytomegalovirus exposure and HLA in healthy donors. Sequencing used immunoSEQ multiplex PCR; TCRdb keeps in-frame clones, though not all of them. In the table there are 160,000 or so clones, 86% of which are singletons. Sequenced sample: PBMCs. The receptor source for this set is a man in his late teens or twenties in good health and CMV-seropositive. Each CDR3 is given with its conserved first and last residue. A D gene is named only where the DNA matches it firmly. The size entry is marked missing in some rows and otherwise reads once, few, many or a size class.

d_gene: .
abundance: .
v_gene: TRBV5-1
j_gene: TRBJ2-5
CDR3nt: TGCGCCAGCAGCTTGGGGCGAGATTCCGGTGCCCCAGGGGAGACCCAGTACTTC
CDR3aa: CASSLGRDSGAPGETQYF

d_gene: .
abundance: .
v_gene: TRBV5-1
j_gene: TRBJ1-3
CDR3nt: TGCGCCAGCAGCCCCCGAGGATCCGGAAACACCATATATTTT
CDR3aa: CASSPRGSGNTIYF

d_gene: .
abundance: .
v_gene: TRBV5-1
j_gene: TRBJ1-5
CDR3nt: TGCGCCAGCAGCCCTTGGGGGGGGGCAGGGGAAGATCAGCCCCAGCATTTT
CDR3aa: CASSPWGGAGEDQPQHF

d_gene: .
abundance: .
v_gene: TRBV7-9
j_gene: TRBJ1-2
CDR3nt: TGTGCCAGCAGCTTAGCCGGGGGGCTTTACACCTTC
CDR3aa: CASSLAGGLYTF

d_gene: TRBD1
abundance: .
v_gene: TRBV5-1
j_gene: TRBJ2-2
CDR3nt: TGCGCCAGCAGCCAGGGACAGGGGGTCACCGGGGAGCTGTTTTTT
CDR3aa: CASSQGQGVTGELFF

d_gene: TRBD1
abundance: .
v_gene: TRBV4-1
j_gene: TRBJ2-2
CDR3nt: TGCGCCAGCAGCCTCGGACAGGGGTATCTATCCGGGGAGCTGTTTTTT
CDR3aa: CASSLGQGYLSGELFF

d_gene: TRBD1
abundance: .
v_gene: TRBV6-6
j_gene: TRBJ2-7
CDR3nt: TGTGCCAGCAGTCACGAGGGGACAGGGGACTTCTACGAGCAGTACTTC
CDR3aa: CASSHEGTGDFYEQYF

d_gene: .
abundance: .
v_gene: TRBV5-1
j_gene: TRBJ2-5
CDR3nt: TGCGCCAGCAGCTTGTATTCGGGGTTAATACCCTATGGGGAAGAGACCCAGTACTTC
CDR3aa: CASSLYSGLIPYGEETQYF

d_gene: TRBD1
abundance: once
v_gene: TRBV6-1
j_gene: TRBJ1-1
CDR3nt: TGTGCCTCCACAAAAGACAGGGGTGGGACTGAAGCTTTCTTT
CDR3aa: CASTKDRGGTEAFF

d_gene: .
abundance: .
v_gene: TRBV7-7
j_gene: TRBJ1-1
CDR3nt: TGTGCTAGCAGCGTGACAGAGAACACTGAAGCTTTCTTT
CDR3aa: CASSVTENTEAFF

d_gene: .
abundance: .
v_gene: TRBV4-2
j_gene: TRBJ2-1
CDR3nt: TGTGCCAGCAGCCCAGACGTCATGAGAGGGCTGAACAATGAGCAGTTCTTC
CDR3aa: CASSPDVMRGLNNEQFF

d_gene: .
abundance: few
v_gene: TRBV14
j_gene: TRBJ2-7
CDR3nt: TGTGCCAGCAGCTACAGCTACGAGCAGTACTTC
CDR3aa: CASSYSYEQYF

d_gene: TRBD2
abundance: .
v_gene: TRBV10-3
j_gene: TRBJ2-1
CDR3nt: TGTGCCATCAGTGAGTCAGGACAGCGGGAGTACAATGAGCAGTTCTTC
CDR3aa: CAISESGQREYNEQFF

d_gene: .
abundance: once
v_gene: TRBV9
j_gene: TRBJ2-5
CDR3nt: TGTGCCAGCAGCGTTGGGACTCTGAGGGAGACCCAGTACTTC
CDR3aa: CASSVGTLRETQYF

d_gene: TRBD1
abundance: .
v_gene: TRBV10-3
j_gene: TRBJ1-5
CDR3nt: TGTGCCATCAGCGGACAGGGTGATCAGCCCCAGCATTTT
CDR3aa: CAISGQGDQPQHF

d_gene: .
abundance: few
v_gene: TRBV7-2
j_gene: TRBJ1-1
CDR3nt: TGTGCCAGCAGCTTGACAGTGAACACTGAAGCTTTCTTT
CDR3aa: CASSLTVNTEAFF

d_gene: .
abundance: .
v_gene: TRBV9
j_gene: TRBJ2-1
CDR3nt: TGTGCCAGCGGAGGAAGCGGGGAGCAGTTCTTC
CDR3aa: CASGGSGEQFF

d_gene: .
abundance: .
v_gene: TRBV6-6
j_gene: TRBJ2-1
CDR3nt: TGTGCCAGCAGTTTATCCAATGAGCAGTTCTTC
CDR3aa: CASSLSNEQFF

d_gene: .
abundance: .
v_gene: TRBV9
j_gene: TRBJ2-7
CDR3nt: TGTGCCAGCAGCGCGGACAGGCCCGGGAGCGAGCAGTACTTC
CDR3aa: CASSADRPGSEQYF

d_gene: TRBD1
abundance: .
v_gene: TRBV19
j_gene: TRBJ1-2
CDR3nt: TGTGCCAGTAGCAAGGGACAGAGAGCCGGCAGCTACACCTTC
CDR3aa: CASSKGQRAGSYTF

d_gene: TRBD1
abundance: .
v_gene: TRBV13
j_gene: TRBJ1-1
CDR3nt: TGTGCCAGCACCCCGACAGGGTCAGCTGAAGCTTTCTTT
CDR3aa: CASTPTGSAEAFF

d_gene: .
abundance: .
v_gene: TRBV11-2
j_gene: TRBJ2-2
CDR3nt: TGTGCCGAAGAGCGGGCCTCTCCGATCACCGGGGAGCTGTTTTTT
CDR3aa: CAEERASPITGELFF

d_gene: TRBD2
abundance: .
v_gene: TRBV29-1
j_gene: TRBJ2-1
CDR3nt: TGCAGCGTTGTACTTGCGGGGGGAGTCTACAATGAGCAGTTCTTC
CDR3aa: CSVVLAGGVYNEQFF

d_gene: TRBD2
abundance: .
v_gene: TRBV5-1
j_gene: TRBJ2-2
CDR3nt: TGCGCCAGCAGCTATTGGGCCGGTTTAGCGGGGGACACCGGGGAGCTGTTTTTT
CDR3aa: CASSYWAGLAGDTGELFF

d_gene: TRBD1
abundance: .
v_gene: TRBV7-6
j_gene: TRBJ2-7
CDR3nt: TGTGCCAGCAGGACGGACAGGGGCGAGCAGTACTTC
CDR3aa: CASRTDRGEQYF

d_gene: .
abundance: .
v_gene: TRBV7-2
j_gene: TRBJ1-6
CDR3nt: TGTGCCAGCAGCCCGGGGGGCTCACCCCTCCACTTT
CDR3aa: CASSPGGSPLHF

d_gene: .
abundance: few
v_gene: TRBV7-3
j_gene: TRBJ1-5
CDR3nt: TGTGCCAGCAGCGTCGAGAACAGGGTTAATCAGCCCCAGCATTTT
CDR3aa: CASSVENRVNQPQHF

d_gene: .
abundance: .
v_gene: TRBV7-2
j_gene: TRBJ1-2
CDR3nt: TGTGCCAGCAGGAGTTTCGCGGCCGATTTTGGAGGCAACTATGGCTACACCTTC
CDR3aa: CASRSFAADFGGNYGYTF

d_gene: TRBD1
abundance: .
v_gene: TRBV6-6
j_gene: TRBJ1-1
CDR3nt: TGTGCCAGCAGCTACAGGGGGCCCACTGAAGCTTTCTTT
CDR3aa: CASSYRGPTEAFF

d_gene: .
abundance: .
v_gene: TRBV7-2
j_gene: TRBJ2-7
CDR3nt: TGTGCCAGCAGCTTAGGCCTAGCTTACGAGCAGTACTTC
CDR3aa: CASSLGLAYEQYF

d_gene: TRBD1
abundance: .
v_gene: TRBV7-3
j_gene: TRBJ1-1
CDR3nt: TGTGCCAGCGGTCGGACAGGGGAAACTGAAGCTTTCTTT
CDR3aa: CASGRTGETEAFF

d_gene: .
abundance: .
v_gene: TRBV29-1
j_gene: TRBJ2-7
CDR3nt: TGCAGCGTTGAGGGGAGCTCCTACGAGCAGTACTTC
CDR3aa: CSVEGSSYEQYF

d_gene: TRBD1
abundance: .
v_gene: TRBV28
j_gene: TRBJ2-4
CDR3nt: TGTGCCAGCAGTCCAATCCTTGACAGGGCCGCCAAAAACATTCAGTACTTC
CDR3aa: CASSPILDRAAKNIQYF

d_gene: TRBD1
abundance: .
v_gene: TRBV29-1
j_gene: TRBJ1-2
CDR3nt: TGCAGCCATGCCATGGGACAGGGAGACGGTGGCTACACCTTC
CDR3aa: CSHAMGQGDGGYTF

d_gene: .
abundance: .
v_gene: TRBV5-6
j_gene: TRBJ1-1
CDR3nt: TGTGCCAGCAGCTTGTTTTCTAGTTCGGCAGCTTTTGAAGCTTTCTTT
CDR3aa: CASSLFSSSAAFEAFF

d_gene: .
abundance: .
v_gene: TRBV18
j_gene: TRBJ1-2
CDR3nt: TGTGCCAGCTCACCACAATCCGGGAACTATGGCTACACCTTC
CDR3aa: CASSPQSGNYGYTF

d_gene: TRBD1
abundance: .
v_gene: TRBV4-1
j_gene: TRBJ1-5
CDR3nt: TGCGCCAGCAGCTCAGGGGGCGGTCAGCCCCAGCATTTT
CDR3aa: CASSSGGGQPQHF

d_gene: TRBD1
abundance: .
v_gene: TRBV30
j_gene: TRBJ1-5
CDR3nt: TGTGCCTGGGCACTCGGACAGGGGAGCAATCAGCCCCAGCATTTT
CDR3aa: CAWALGQGSNQPQHF

d_gene: TRBD1
abundance: .
v_gene: TRBV19
j_gene: TRBJ2-7
CDR3nt: TGTGCCAGTAGCGGGGGACAGGGGGCCTACGAGCAGTACTTC
CDR3aa: CASSGGQGAYEQYF

d_gene: TRBD1
abundance: .
v_gene: TRBV10-3
j_gene: TRBJ2-7
CDR3nt: TGTGCCATCAGGGGGGGGAGACAGGGGGACTACGAGCAGTACTTC
CDR3aa: CAIRGGRQGDYEQYF

d_gene: TRBD1
abundance: .
v_gene: TRBV19
j_gene: TRBJ1-2
CDR3nt: TGTGCCAGTAGTATCCCAGCACGACAGGGTTTAAACTATGGCTACACCTTC
CDR3aa: CASSIPARQGLNYGYTF

d_gene: .
abundance: .
v_gene: TRBV6-6
j_gene: TRBJ2-1
CDR3nt: TGTGCCAGCAGTTATTGGCGGGACCAGCAGTTCTTC
CDR3aa: CASSYWRDQQFF

d_gene: TRBD2
abundance: .
v_gene: TRBV2
j_gene: TRBJ2-2
CDR3nt: TGTGCCAGCAGACCCTCCGGGGGGGACACGAACACCGGGGAGCTGTTTTTT
CDR3aa: CASRPSGGDTNTGELFF

d_gene: .
abundance: once
v_gene: TRBV7-2
j_gene: TRBJ1-1
CDR3nt: TGTGCCAGCAGCTTAGTACAGGTGAACACTGAAGCTTTCTTT
CDR3aa: CASSLVQVNTEAFF

d_gene: .
abundance: .
v_gene: TRBV4-1
j_gene: TRBJ1-5
CDR3nt: TGCGCCAGCAGCCAAGATGAGGGATCGCGGCAGCCCCAGCATTTT
CDR3aa: CASSQDEGSRQPQHF